This T cell receptor (beta chain) was documented in a study of blood T cell repertoires in COVID-19 (dated by TCRdb to the early 2020s). Background on the whole study: The collaborator samples originated in the United States, Italy and Spain and spanned the acute and convalescent phases of COVID-19. Where HLA class I and class II types were available, the types were taken from metadata supplied by the sample provider, not from assay-based typing. Deeply sampled blood TCRbeta repertoires from subjects exposed to, actively infected with, or recovered from COVID-19 were included in the dataset. The material from the prospective study consisted of cDNA or gDNA derived from T cells, B-cell-depleted T cells, or PBMCs. Nearly every sample came with metadata listing a de-identified subject ID, COVID-19 status, age in years and sex. Samples came from the ongoing ImmuneRACE study (first 160 participants) plus 1,254 subjects from 6 global collaborators. The repertoires were released in a freely available public database meant as a resource for research on the immune response to SARS-CoV-2.

Results the study describes overall, beyond this receptor: The quantity of clinical and demographic metadata differed by source and by participant and was supplied without curation.

Enrolling through a virtual design, the prospective study's participants ranged in age from about 18 to 89 years and lived across roughly 24 United States geographic areas. In the prospective study, participants were assigned to cohorts based on the clinical history participants reported in a screening survey and a study questionnaire. Exposed participants had been in contact with someone with a PCR-confirmed or clinician-diagnosed COVID-19 case within 2 weeks of study entry. Each participant in the prospective study had whole blood, serum and a nasopharyngeal or oropharyngeal swab collected by mobile phlebotomists. Additional blood draws and questionnaires over a 2-month period could optionally be provided by prospective study participants. Before DNA extraction, blood samples from the prospective study were shipped at room temperature or frozen. From a lookup of the germline V gene, CDR1 and CDR2 are SGHTA and FQGTGA. Germline trimming: 3 bases from V, 3 bases from J; junction bases outside gene matches: 3. Taken from cysteine to phenylalanine, the CDR3 has 16 residues. The only DNA kept is the CDR3, 48 bases in frame from the first base.

The immunoSEQ Assay, a bias-controlled multiplex PCR, was used to amplify TCRbeta CDR3 regions from genomic DNA. Processing in the source paper ran as follows. Within the assay, amplification of reference gene primers was used to estimate how many nucleated cells each sample contained. To quantify the absolute abundance of each unique TCRbeta CDR3 rearrangement, sequence reads were collapsed and filtered. For each sample, productive Simpson clonality was calculated by taking the square root of Simpson's diversity index across productive rearrangements. The source is immuneACCESS, and TCRdb retained only in-frame sequences with V and J called. Part of the clones is not carried over; for the studies checked, unresolved V genes explain less than half of this, and the remainder is unexplained. That table is the source of V, J and clone size, and D and trimming were worked out from the DNA. The sample contains about 350,000 clones, roughly 90% of them found a single time. The ten largest clones represent over 1% of the sample.

With respect to this clone: The specificity of this receptor is unknown. No base qualities exist here, and no much larger clone lies one base off it.

This clonotype originated in a woman between 25 and 40 years old who had been exposed to COVID-19. The sample was PBMCs or T cells enriched from blood (not recorded which). The chain is encoded by TRBV7-3 joined to TRBJ2-1, with TRBD2 matching 12 junction bases. The nucleotide sequence is TGTGCCAGCAGCTTCAGGGGACTAGCGGGCTACAATGAGCAGTTCTTC. Translation gives CASSFRGLAGYNEQFF. This CDR3, with the reference TRBV7-3 and TRBJ2-1 proteins standing in past its ends, gives the full variable domain GAGVSQTPSNKVTEKGKYVELRCDPISGHTALYWYRQSLGQGPEFLIYFQGTGAADDSGLPNDRFFAVRPEGSVSTLKIQRTERGDSAVYLCASSFRGLAGYNEQFFGPGTRLTVL.